The T cell receptor beta chain described here comes from a study of blood T cell repertoires in COVID-19. Germline V lookup: CDR1 SGHRS, CDR2 YFSETQ. The trim removed 4 bases at V and 0 bases at J, leaving 4 bases unmatched. This CDR3 comprises 14 residues. The sample holds one count of this clone. Method: immunoSEQ multiplex PCR; TCRdb's copy keeps in-frame clones and lacks some. The sample contains 210,000 or so clones, approximately 80% of which appear only once. The clonotype was recovered from a woman aged 40 to 50 with acute COVID-19. This chain uses TRBV5-1 with TRBJ2-7, with 7 bases that match TRBD1. The sample comprised PBMCs or T cells enriched from blood (not recorded which). The CDR3 DNA is TGCGCCAGCAGCAGGGGACAGCCCTCCTACGAGCAGTACTTC. Translated: CASSRGQPSYEQYF. The whole variable domain, remainder taken from reference TRBV5-1 and TRBJ2-7, is KAGVTQTPRYLIKTRGQQVTLSCSPISGHRSVSWYQQTPGQGLQFLFEYFSETQRNKGNFPGRFSGRQFSNSRSEMNVSTLELGDSALYLCASSRGQPSYEQYFGPGTRLTVT.